This T cell receptor (beta chain) was obtained from a study of cytomegalovirus exposure and HLA in healthy donors. Overall study findings and caveats: In an earlier analysis, most TCR beta V segments were productive about 90% or about 30% of the time. Listed as cytomegalovirus-associated were about 160 TCR beta chains. Compared with the roughly 700-donor mean, an Asian-associated ancestry cluster reportedly had fewer N-insertions, according to a later analysis. The authors judged a highly shared variant cluster likely a sequencing artifact.

The CDR3 runs to 13 residues. Germline lookup yields CDR1 MDHEN and CDR2 SYDVKM. Trimming took 2 bases from V and 3 from J, leaving 7 bases between them. In the PCR, 60 Vbeta and 13 Jbeta primers were used. Profiling relied on immunoSEQ multiplex PCR, and the TCRdb table lists in-frame clones only, not all of them. The sample holds roughly 150,000 clones, over 65% seen once. Remarks on this clone: Antigen: not known.

The TCR was taken from a woman in her twenties or thirties in good health and CMV-seronegative. The sample comprised PBMCs. The chain carries TRBV28 and TRBJ1-1; D perhaps matches TRBD1 (5 bases). CDR3 residues: CASSLRDYTEAFF. For the CDR3, the DNA is TGTGCCAGCAGTTTACGGGACTACACTGAAGCTTTCTTT.